The T cell receptor beta chain under discussion was sequenced for a study of cytomegalovirus exposure and HLA in healthy donors. Germline V lookup: CDR1 MNHNY, CDR2 SVGAGI (reference sequence). V was shortened by 0 bases and J by 1 base, with 6 bases between the two germline ends. This CDR3 comprises 14 residues. Both 60 Vbeta primers and 13 Jbeta primers went into the PCR. The assay was immunoSEQ multiplex PCR, and TCRdb's table has in-frame clones only and misses some. The repertoire holds 90,000 to 120,000 clones, with roughly 72% as singletons. The sample consisted of PBMCs. V and J are TRBV6-6 and TRBJ1-1, with D uncertain. The sequence was obtained from a woman younger than 30 in good health and CMV-seropositive. The DNA for the CDR3 is TGTGCCAGCAGTTACTCTATGTCGAACACTGAAGCTTTCTTT. Its protein product is CASSYSMSNTEAFF.